This T cell receptor (beta chain) was found in a study of regulatory T cells in long-lasting Graves disease. In the study overall: With positive TSH receptor antibodies and over 5 years of antithyroid drugs, Graves' disease was considered persistent.

The J segment lost 0 bases and the V segment lost 1 base, leaving 33 bases of the junction unmatched. The CDR3 has 24 residues. The germline CDR1 and CDR2 sequences are DFQATT and SNEGSKA (reference sequence). Study conclusions and caveats: Persistent patients had more shared public clonotypes (2,741) than new patients (about 870). Newly diagnosed disease favored TRBV20-1 and TRBJ2-1 over persistent disease. Relative to newly diagnosed Graves' patients, persistent ones had lower TCR diversity.

The time point was: persistent/refractory GD, antithyroid drugs over 5 years with positive TRAb. The TCR library was made from RNA that had been extracted from PBMCs in TRIzol. For this clonotype: Its matching antigen is unknown.

Construction of the TCR beta libraries employed iRepertoire HTBI primers in conjunction with Arm-PCR of CDR3 regions. TCRdb re-derived calls from the multiplex PCR reads in MiXCR, one entry per CDR3 protein. The top ten clones hold approximately 8% of a sample with about 470,000 distinct CDR3 sequences, less than 25% of them seen once. The sample here was peripheral blood mononuclear cells (PBMCs), taken when the disease was refractory, from a patient treated with antithyroid drugs. The chain links TRBV20-1 to TRBJ2-7; TRBD1 agrees at 7 bases. The sequence came from a female donor with Graves disease. In DNA, the CDR3 is TGCAGTGCTAGAGGCGAAACAAGCCCGCAGTCGGACAGGACGGTGGTGAAGAGCTCCTACGAGCAGTACTTC. It specifies CSARGETSPQSDRTVVKSSYEQYF.